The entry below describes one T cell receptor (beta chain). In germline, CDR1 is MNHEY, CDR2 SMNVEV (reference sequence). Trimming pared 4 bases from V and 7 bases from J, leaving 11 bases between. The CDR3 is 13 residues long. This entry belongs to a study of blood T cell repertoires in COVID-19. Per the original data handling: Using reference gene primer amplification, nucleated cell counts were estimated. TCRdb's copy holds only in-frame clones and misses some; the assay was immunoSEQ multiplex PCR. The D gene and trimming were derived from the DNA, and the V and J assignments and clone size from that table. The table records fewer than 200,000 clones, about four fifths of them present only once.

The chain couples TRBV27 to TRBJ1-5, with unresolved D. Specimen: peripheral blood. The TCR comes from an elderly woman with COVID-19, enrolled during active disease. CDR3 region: CASSSLLGQPQHF. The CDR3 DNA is TGTGCCAGCAGTTCCCTCCTTGGCCAGCCCCAGCATTTT.